This T cell receptor (beta chain) was sequenced in a study of cytomegalovirus exposure and HLA in healthy donors. PCR primers comprised 60 Vbeta and 13 Jbeta primers. TCRdb's table, derived via immunoSEQ multiplex PCR, lists solely in-frame clones and lacks some. The table records more than 100,000 clones, roughly 80% of them present only once. In germline, CDR1 is GTSNPN, CDR2 SVGIG (reference sequence). J was trimmed by 11 bases and V by 5 bases; bases with no gene match: 18. CDR3 length equals 15 residues. Sequences were obtained from PBMCs. The source is a man aged 30-40 years in good health and CMV-seronegative. This rearrangement joins TRBV30 to TRBJ2-5, with TRBD2 identical over 9 bases. DNA for the CDR3: TGTGCCTGGTCTAAGATAAGCGGGGGGCCGAGGGAGCAGTACTTC. As protein: CAWSKISGGPREQYF.